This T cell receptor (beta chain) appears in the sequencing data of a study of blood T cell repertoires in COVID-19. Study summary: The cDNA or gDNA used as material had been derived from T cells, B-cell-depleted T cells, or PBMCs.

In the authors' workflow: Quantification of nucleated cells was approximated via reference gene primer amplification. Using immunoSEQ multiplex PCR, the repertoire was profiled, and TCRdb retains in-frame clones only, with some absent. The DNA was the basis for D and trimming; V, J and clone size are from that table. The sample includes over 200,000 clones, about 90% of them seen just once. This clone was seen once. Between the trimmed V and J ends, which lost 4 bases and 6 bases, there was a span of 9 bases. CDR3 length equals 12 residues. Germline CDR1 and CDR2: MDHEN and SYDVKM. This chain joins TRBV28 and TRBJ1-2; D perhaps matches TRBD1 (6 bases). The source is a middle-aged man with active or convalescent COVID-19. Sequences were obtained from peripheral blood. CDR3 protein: CASSSQGDGYTF. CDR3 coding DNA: TGTGCCAGCAGTTCACAGGGTGATGGCTACACCTTC.